The 23 T cell receptor beta chains in this list originate from one sample, sequenced in a study of cytomegalovirus exposure and HLA in healthy donors. In the PCR, 60 Vbeta and 13 Jbeta primers were used. Repertoires were generated with immunoSEQ multiplex PCR, while TCRdb's copy carries only in-frame clones and drops some. In the table there are nearly 110,000 clones, 73% of which are singletons. Sequenced sample: PBMCs. Receptor source: a man aged 25 to 40 in good health and CMV-seronegative.

This rearrangement joins TRBV7-3 to TRBJ2-1; 9 nucleotides agree with TRBD2. The CDR3 length is 16 residues. J was trimmed by 3 bases and V by 5 bases; bases with no gene match: 8. Germline loops: CDR1 SGHTA, CDR2 FQGTGA. Here the CDR3 DNA reads TGTGCCAGCAGCCCCCGTAGCGGGGGAGGCTACAATGAGCAGTTCTTC. As protein: CASSPRSGGGYNEQFF. The full variable domain, in which reference TRBV7-3 and TRBJ2-1 provide the parts outside the CDR3, is GAGVSQTPSNKVTEKGKYVELRCDPISGHTALYWYRQSLGQGPEFLIYFQGTGAADDSGLPNDRFFAVRPEGSVSTLKIQRTERGDSAVYLCASSPRSGGGYNEQFFGPGTRLTVL.

J is TRBJ1-4 and V is TRBV29-1; D ambiguous. The germline CDR1 and CDR2 sequences are SQVTM and ANQGSEA. V shed 3 bases and J shed 5 bases, with 7 bases lying between them. This CDR3 is 12 amino acids long. The chain's CDR3 is CSVEAWNEKLFF. The CDR3 DNA is TGCAGCGTTGAGGCCTGGAATGAAAAACTGTTTTTT.

The chain links TRBV2 to TRBJ1-4, with TRBD1 matching 9 bases. The ends lost 3 bases at V and 8 bases at J; junction bases unmatched: 7. Germline assignment: CDR1 SNHLY and CDR2 FYNNEI. The CDR3 has 15 amino acids. In DNA form, the CDR3 reads TGTGCCAGCAGTGAGAGCGACAGGGGGATAGAAAAACTGTTTTTT. Protein sequence: CASSESDRGIEKLFF.

The chain has TRBV27 and TRBJ2-7, with unresolved D. Per germline, CDR1 MNHEY and CDR2 SMNVEV (reference sequence). The CDR3 has 11 amino acids. Trimming took 6 bases from V and 4 from J, leaving 7 bases between them. The CDR3, as DNA: TGTGCCAGCAGGGAGAGGTACGAGCAGTACTTC. Translating it yields CASRERYEQYF.

The rearrangement joins TRBV6-1 to TRBJ1-4; TRBD1 aligns across 10 bases. The V segment lost 6 bases and the J segment 7 bases; nucleotides outside the gene matches: 5. The CDR3 extends over 14 amino acids. Germline CDR1 reads MNHNS; CDR2 reads SASEGT. The chain's CDR3 is CASSAGQGREKLFF. In DNA, the CDR3 is TGTGCCAGCAGCGCGGGACAGGGGCGTGAAAAACTGTTTTTT.

This clone appeared a single time. The V gene is TRBV5-4, the J gene TRBJ2-2; TRBD1 agrees at 12 bases. The CDR3 length is 16 residues. The ends lost 4 bases at V and 4 bases at J; junction bases unmatched: 5. Per the germline V gene, CDR1 is SGHNT and CDR2 is YYREEE (reference sequence). In nucleotides, the CDR3 is TGTGCCAGCAGCCGGGACAGGGGGCGCGGCACCGGGGAGCTGTTTTTT. This gives the protein CASSRDRGRGTGELFF.

This clone was detected only a few times. This rearrangement joins TRBV2 to TRBJ2-7, with 13 bases fitting TRBD2. From germline, CDR1 is SNHLY and CDR2 FYNNEI. Losses at the gene ends were 5 bases for V and 2 bases for J; bases not matched to a gene: 3. The CDR3 is 15 residues long. The CDR3 loop reads CASSYGTSGAYEQYF. The CDR3 DNA sequence: TGTGCCAGCAGTTACGGGACTAGCGGGGCCTACGAGCAGTACTTC.

This clone was detected only once. This chain's CDR3 is CASTLGERIGQYF. CDR3 DNA sequence: TGTGCCAGCACCCTAGGGGAACGAATAGGGCAGTACTTC. This chain connects TRBV2 to TRBJ2-7; TRBD1 might be the D (5 bases). The CDR3 covers 13 residues. The V and J ends lost 7 bases and 9 bases respectively, with 19 bases between them. Looked up from germline, CDR1 is SNHLY and CDR2 is FYNNEI.

The chain employs TRBV7-9 and TRBJ1-1; D is perhaps TRBD1 (5 bases). The V gene's germline CDR1 is SEHNR and CDR2 FQNEAQ (reference sequence). Trimming pared 5 bases from V and 4 bases from J, leaving 11 bases between. This CDR3 spans 13 amino acids. The CDR3 DNA reads TGTGCCAGCAGCGATGGGGGGATCACTGAAGCTTTCTTT. Translating gives CASSDGGITEAFF.

In this sample, this clone turned up a few times. This chain connects TRBV28 to TRBJ2-3; 7 positions agree with TRBD2. The V and J ends lost 8 bases and 8 bases, in that order; junction bases with no gene match: 7. The CDR3 runs to 12 residues. The germline V gene has CDR1 MDHEN and CDR2 SYDVKM. In nucleotides, the CDR3 is TGTGCCAGCCGGGACTACGGCGTTACGCAGTATTTT. This sequence encodes CASRDYGVTQYF.

V is TRBV19 and J is TRBJ2-7, with D possibly TRBD2 on 6 matching bases. V lost 6 bases, J lost 7 bases, and 16 bases lay in between. Per the germline V gene, CDR1 is LNHDA and CDR2 is SQIVND (reference sequence). The CDR3 is 13 residues long. The CDR3 nucleotides read TGTGCCAGTAGGTTTGTTAGCGGAGGGGAGCAGTACTTC. Translation: CASRFVSGGEQYF.

The chain links TRBV10-3 to TRBJ1-1, with D hard to call. Between the trimmed V and J ends, which lost 2 bases and 6 bases, there was a span of 16 bases. This CDR3 contains 15 residues. CDR1 is ENHRY, CDR2 SYGVKD, per germline. CDR3 loop: CAISEAGLTRPEAFF. CDR3 bases: TGTGCCATCAGTGAGGCAGGCCTAACGCGACCTGAAGCTTTCTTT.

V and J are TRBV28 and TRBJ2-3, with TRBD2 as a possible D gene (6 bases). This CDR3 comprises 13 residues. Germline CDR1 is MDHEN and CDR2 is SYDVKM. The V gene lost 7 bases and the J gene lost 1 base, with 9 bases spanning the gap. The CDR3 region has the DNA TGTGCCAGCACAGCGGGTGGCACAGATACGCAGTATTTT. This codes for CASTAGGTDTQYF.

In this sample, this clone turned up once. V gene TRBV5-1 combines with J gene TRBJ2-5; 7 bases are a match to TRBD2. J gave up 2 bases and V 1 base, and 8 bases lay outside the gene matches. This CDR3 is built from 16 residues. From germline, CDR1 is SGHRS and CDR2 YFSETQ. The CDR3 DNA is TGCGCCAGCAGCTTGACTACGGGAGGTGGGCAAGAGACCCAGTACTTC. As protein: CASSLTTGGGQETQYF.

This chain uses TRBV27 with TRBJ1-1; TRBD1 matches at 8 bases. Germline loops: CDR1 MNHEY, CDR2 SMNVEV (reference sequence). The V segment lost 5 bases and the J segment 3 bases; nucleotides outside the gene matches: 11. The CDR3 extends over 16 amino acids. The CDR3 sequence: CASSPRTGRAYTEAFF. CDR3 sequence (DNA): TGTGCCAGCAGTCCCCGGACAGGGAGGGCGTACACTGAAGCTTTCTTT.

The rearrangement joins TRBV27 to TRBJ1-6; D is possibly TRBD1 (6 bases). Per germline, CDR1 MNHEY and CDR2 SMNVEV (reference sequence). The V end was cut by 4 bases, the J end by 3 bases, with 10 bases between. CDR3 size: 15 residues. The CDR3 loop reads CASSSAGVYNSPLHF. In nucleotides, the CDR3 is TGTGCCAGCAGTTCGGCAGGGGTCTATAATTCACCCCTCCACTTT.

The chain employs TRBV6-6 and TRBJ1-2; 10 bases agree with TRBD1. The CDR3 consists of 15 residues. Per the germline V gene, CDR1 is MNHNY and CDR2 is SVGAGI (reference sequence). V lost 6 bases to trimming and J lost 3 bases; unmatched junction nucleotides: 7. CDR3 loop: CASRLDRGSDYGYTF. For the CDR3, the DNA is TGTGCCAGCAGACTGGACAGGGGGTCGGACTATGGCTACACCTTC.

The genes are TRBV7-2 and TRBJ1-6, with TRBD1 matching 9 bases. CDR3 length: 15 residues. V gave up 3 bases and J gave up 8 bases; unmatched junction bases: 5. Germline loops: CDR1 SGHTA, CDR2 FQGNSA. For the CDR3, the DNA is TGTGCCAGCAGCTTCGACAGGGGGGCGTATTCACCCCTCCACTTT. Its translation is CASSFDRGAYSPLHF.

The V and J genes are TRBV19 and TRBJ1-4; no definite D call. Germline V gives CDR1 LNHDA, CDR2 SQIVND (reference sequence). The V end lost 4 bases, the J end lost 3 bases, and 9 bases lay between the germline ends. This CDR3 contains 14 residues. The chain's CDR3 is CASSTTGANEKLFF. The CDR3 DNA follows: TGTGCCAGTAGTACAACCGGGGCTAATGAAAAACTGTTTTTT. Drawing the rest from reference TRBV19 and TRBJ1-4, the complete variable domain is DGGITQSPKYLFRKEGQNVTLSCEQNLNHDAMYWYRQDPGQGLRLIYYSQIVNDFQKGDIAEGYSVSREKKESFPLTVTSAQKNPTAFYLCASSTTGANEKLFFGSGTQLSVL.

This rearrangement joins TRBV11-2 to TRBJ2-7, with D possibly matching TRBD1 (6 bases). V lost 1 base to trimming and J lost 2 bases, with 15 bases between them. The CDR3 contains 16 residues. Germline V gene data show CDR1 as SGHAT and CDR2 as FQNNGV. CDR3 protein: CASSLGKGGPPYEQYF. The CDR3 DNA reads TGTGCCAGCAGCTTAGGTAAAGGGGGACCGCCCTACGAGCAGTACTTC.

The chain couples TRBV4-2 to TRBJ2-7, with D tentatively TRBD2 (5 bases). The CDR3 length is 13 residues. CDR1 is LGHNA and CDR2 is YNFKEQ in the germline V gene. The ends were cut back, 0 bases at V and 4 bases at J, with 7 bases in the middle. The CDR3 DNA follows: TGTGCCAGCAGCCAAGATCGAGGGTACGAGCAGTACTTC. This gives the protein CASSQDRGYEQYF.

Points on this clone: The same CDR3 also results from other DNA sequences found in this sample. The chain joins TRBV9 to TRBJ1-1; TRBD1 is a possible D gene (5 bases). There are 14 residues in the CDR3. Germline V CDR1 and CDR2: SGDLS, YYNGEE. V lost 2 bases and J 1 base, leaving 9 bases between the germline ends. In nucleotides, the CDR3 is TGTGCCAGCAGCGTCACAGGCCAGAACACTGAAGCTTTCTTT. It yields the protein CASSVTGQNTEAFF.

The V gene is TRBV7-9, the J gene TRBJ2-2; D possibly corresponds to TRBD1 (7 bases). From germline, CDR1 is SEHNR and CDR2 FQNEAQ (reference sequence). The CDR3 consists of 16 residues. Trimming left V 1 base short and J 6 bases short, with 15 bases between. The CDR3 loop is CASSLGQGLGAGELFF. In DNA, the CDR3 is TGTGCCAGCAGCTTAGGACAGGGACTTGGGGCCGGGGAGCTGTTTTTT.